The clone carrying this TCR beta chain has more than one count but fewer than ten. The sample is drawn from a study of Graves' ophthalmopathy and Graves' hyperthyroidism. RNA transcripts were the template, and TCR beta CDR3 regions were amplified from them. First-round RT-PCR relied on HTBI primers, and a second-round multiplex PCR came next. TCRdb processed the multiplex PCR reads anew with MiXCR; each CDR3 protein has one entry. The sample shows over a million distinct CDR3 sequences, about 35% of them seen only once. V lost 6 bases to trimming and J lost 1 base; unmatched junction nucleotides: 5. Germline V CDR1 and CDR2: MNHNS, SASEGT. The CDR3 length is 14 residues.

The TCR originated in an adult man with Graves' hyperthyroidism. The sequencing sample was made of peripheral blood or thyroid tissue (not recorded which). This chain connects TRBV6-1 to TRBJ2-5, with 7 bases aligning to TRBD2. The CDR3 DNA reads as TGTGCCAGCAGAGCGGGACGGCTCCAAGAGACCCAGTACTTC. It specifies CASRAGRLQETQYF.